A selection of T cell receptor beta chains follows, all from one sample in a study of blood T cell repertoires in COVID-19. Repertoires were generated with immunoSEQ multiplex PCR, while TCRdb's copy carries only in-frame clones and drops some. The data contain around 200,000 clones, roughly 85% of them singletons. The specimen was PBMCs or T cells enriched from blood (not recorded which). The receptors come from a man aged 40-55 years who had recovered from COVID-19. CDR3s include the opening cysteine and the closing phenylalanine or tryptophan. D genes are given only for firm matches. Clone sizes are given selectively: once, few, many, or a class where the clone is expanded.

j_call: TRBJ2-3
clone_size: .
v_call: TRBV6-5
d_call: TRBD1
cdr3_aa: CASSPLQGPQYF
cdr3_nt: TGTGCCAGCAGTCCTCTACAGGGGCCGCAGTATTTT

j_call: TRBJ1-5
clone_size: once
v_call: TRBV9
d_call: TRBD1
cdr3_aa: CASSSGQGNQPQHF
cdr3_nt: TGTGCCAGCAGCAGCGGACAGGGGAATCAGCCCCAGCATTTT

j_call: TRBJ2-3
clone_size: .
v_call: TRBV19
d_call: TRBD2
cdr3_aa: CASRDRLAGVTDTQYF
cdr3_nt: TGTGCCAGTAGGGATCGGCTAGCGGGGGTTACAGATACGCAGTATTTT

j_call: TRBJ1-1
clone_size: .
v_call: TRBV10-1
d_call: .
cdr3_aa: CASSDSGPTEAFF
cdr3_nt: TGCGCCAGCAGTGACAGTGGCCCAACTGAAGCTTTCTTT

j_call: TRBJ2-7
clone_size: .
v_call: TRBV9
d_call: TRBD2
cdr3_aa: CASSPGTSGSEQYF
cdr3_nt: TGTGCCAGCAGCCCAGGGACTAGCGGGAGCGAGCAGTACTTC

j_call: TRBJ1-1
clone_size: .
v_call: TRBV14
d_call: .
cdr3_aa: CASSAGMNTEAFF
cdr3_nt: TGTGCCAGCAGCGCAGGGATGAACACTGAAGCTTTCTTT

j_call: TRBJ2-2
clone_size: .
v_call: TRBV27
d_call: .
cdr3_aa: CASSILTGELFF
cdr3_nt: TGTGCCAGCAGTATCCTCACCGGGGAGCTGTTTTTT

j_call: TRBJ2-7
clone_size: .
v_call: TRBV6-5
d_call: TRBD1
cdr3_aa: CASQVGRQGQQYF
cdr3_nt: TGTGCCAGTCAAGTGGGGCGACAGGGACAGCAGTACTTC

j_call: TRBJ2-3
clone_size: .
v_call: TRBV12-3/TRBV12-4
d_call: .
cdr3_aa: CASSLSGADTQYF
cdr3_nt: TGTGCCAGCAGTTTATCAGGGGCAGATACGCAGTATTTT

j_call: TRBJ2-3
clone_size: .
v_call: TRBV28
d_call: TRBD1
cdr3_aa: CASTADRGKRSDTDTQYF
cdr3_nt: TGTGCCAGCACCGCGGACAGGGGTAAACGATCGGACACAGATACGCAGTATTTT

j_call: TRBJ2-1
clone_size: .
v_call: TRBV11-2
d_call: TRBD2
cdr3_aa: CASSILAGGLEQFF
cdr3_nt: TGTGCCAGCAGCATACTAGCGGGAGGGTTAGAGCAGTTCTTC

j_call: TRBJ1-2
clone_size: once
v_call: TRBV4-2
d_call: TRBD1
cdr3_aa: CASSQESRGRGYTF
cdr3_nt: TGTGCCAGCAGCCAAGAGTCCAGGGGGCGAGGCTACACCTTC

j_call: TRBJ2-3
clone_size: .
v_call: TRBV29-1
d_call: TRBD2
cdr3_aa: CSVAPTSGKITDTQYF
cdr3_nt: TGCAGCGTTGCACCGACTAGCGGGAAAATCACAGATACGCAGTATTTT

j_call: TRBJ2-1
clone_size: .
v_call: TRBV16
d_call: TRBD2
cdr3_aa: CASSQGRLAANDNEQFF
cdr3_nt: TGTGCCAGCAGCCAGGGCAGACTAGCGGCTAATGACAATGAGCAGTTCTTC

j_call: TRBJ1-5
clone_size: .
v_call: TRBV10-1
d_call: .
cdr3_aa: CASSEIFSGPQHF
cdr3_nt: TGCGCCAGCAGTGAGATTTTTTCAGGACCCCAGCATTTT

j_call: TRBJ2-7
clone_size: .
v_call: TRBV4-1
d_call: TRBD2
cdr3_aa: CASSLLAGGQNEQYF
cdr3_nt: TGCGCCAGCAGCCTTCTAGCGGGGGGGCAAAACGAGCAGTACTTC

j_call: TRBJ1-5
clone_size: .
v_call: TRBV5-1
d_call: .
cdr3_aa: CASSPWGESNQPQHF
cdr3_nt: TGCGCCAGCAGCCCCTGGGGAGAAAGCAATCAGCCCCAGCATTTT

j_call: TRBJ1-3
clone_size: .
v_call: TRBV9
d_call: .
cdr3_aa: CASSETGGGNTIYF
cdr3_nt: TGTGCCAGCAGCGAAACAGGTGGCGGAAACACCATATATTTT

j_call: TRBJ2-3
clone_size: .
v_call: TRBV30
d_call: TRBD2
cdr3_aa: CAWSVGTLAATDTQYF
cdr3_nt: TGTGCCTGGAGTGTAGGTACCCTAGCGGCTACAGATACGCAGTATTTT

j_call: TRBJ1-1
clone_size: .
v_call: TRBV30
d_call: .
cdr3_aa: CAWSTFSIEAFF
cdr3_nt: TGTGCCTGGAGTACGTTTTCGATCGAGGCTTTCTTT

j_call: TRBJ2-7
clone_size: .
v_call: TRBV6-1
d_call: TRBD2
cdr3_aa: CASSETSRSYEQYF
cdr3_nt: TGTGCCAGCAGTGAGACTAGCCGCTCCTACGAGCAGTACTTC

j_call: TRBJ1-3
clone_size: .
v_call: TRBV27
d_call: .
cdr3_aa: CASSITSGNTIYF
cdr3_nt: TGTGCCAGCAGTATTACTTCTGGAAACACCATATATTTT

j_call: TRBJ2-1
clone_size: few
v_call: TRBV2
d_call: TRBD1
cdr3_aa: CATRDRARLDEQFF
cdr3_nt: TGTGCCACCCGCGACAGGGCCCGGCTCGATGAGCAGTTCTTC

j_call: TRBJ2-4
clone_size: .
v_call: TRBV28
d_call: .
cdr3_aa: CASSSKNLQGNIQYF
cdr3_nt: TGTGCCAGCAGCTCTAAAAACCTACAGGGAAACATTCAGTACTTC

j_call: TRBJ2-7
clone_size: once
v_call: TRBV30
d_call: TRBD1
cdr3_aa: CACWTGSTYEQYF
cdr3_nt: TGTGCCTGTTGGACAGGGAGCACCTACGAGCAGTACTTC

j_call: TRBJ2-3
clone_size: few
v_call: TRBV7-6
d_call: .
cdr3_aa: CASSLVGQSTDTQYF
cdr3_nt: TGTGCCAGCAGCTTAGTGGGACAAAGCACAGATACGCAGTATTTT

j_call: TRBJ2-7
clone_size: once
v_call: TRBV5-1
d_call: TRBD2
cdr3_aa: CASSEVLAGDEQYF
cdr3_nt: TGCGCCAGCAGTGAAGTGTTAGCGGGGGACGAGCAGTACTTC

j_call: TRBJ1-1
clone_size: .
v_call: TRBV10-1
d_call: TRBD1
cdr3_aa: CASNARTGDYNTEAFF
cdr3_nt: TGCGCCAGCAATGCAAGGACAGGAGATTATAACACTGAAGCTTTCTTT

j_call: TRBJ2-2
clone_size: .
v_call: TRBV18
d_call: TRBD1
cdr3_aa: CASHTYRGPNTGELFF
cdr3_nt: TGTGCCAGCCACACCTACAGGGGCCCGAACACCGGGGAGCTGTTTTTT

j_call: TRBJ1-1
clone_size: .
v_call: TRBV7-2
d_call: TRBD1
cdr3_aa: CASRTGGWNTEAFF
cdr3_nt: TGTGCCAGCCGAACAGGGGGCTGGAACACTGAAGCTTTCTTT

j_call: TRBJ2-4
clone_size: .
v_call: TRBV5-1
d_call: TRBD1
cdr3_aa: CASSYGTGLNIQYF
cdr3_nt: TGCGCCAGCAGCTACGGGACAGGGCTAAACATTCAGTACTTC

j_call: TRBJ2-1
clone_size: .
v_call: TRBV7-3
d_call: TRBD2
cdr3_aa: CASSWEGTTYNEQFF
cdr3_nt: TGTGCCAGCAGCTGGGAGGGGACGACCTACAATGAGCAGTTCTTC

j_call: TRBJ2-7
clone_size: .
v_call: TRBV5-5
d_call: .
cdr3_aa: CASSQTGGSYEQYF
cdr3_nt: TGTGCCAGCAGCCAAACCGGCGGGTCCTACGAGCAGTACTTC

j_call: TRBJ1-5
clone_size: .
v_call: TRBV19
d_call: TRBD1
cdr3_aa: CASKGLDRVNQPQHF
cdr3_nt: TGTGCCAGCAAGGGGCTGGACAGGGTCAATCAGCCCCAGCATTTT

j_call: TRBJ2-5
clone_size: .
v_call: TRBV11-2
d_call: TRBD2
cdr3_aa: CASSHYGPASGKGETQYF
cdr3_nt: TGTGCCAGCAGCCATTACGGTCCAGCTAGCGGAAAGGGAGAGACCCAGTACTTC

j_call: TRBJ2-3
clone_size: .
v_call: TRBV5-4
d_call: TRBD2
cdr3_aa: CASSSGGGTDTQYF
cdr3_nt: TGTGCCAGCAGCTCTGGGGGGGGCACAGATACGCAGTATTTT

j_call: TRBJ2-7
clone_size: once
v_call: TRBV19
d_call: .
cdr3_aa: CASSIYAGHRYEQYF
cdr3_nt: TGTGCCAGTAGTATATACGCGGGCCATAGGTACGAGCAGTACTTC

j_call: TRBJ2-1
clone_size: .
v_call: TRBV5-4
d_call: .
cdr3_aa: CASSFSSYEQFF
cdr3_nt: TGTGCCAGCAGCTTTTCCAGTTATGAGCAGTTCTTC

j_call: TRBJ2-7
clone_size: .
v_call: TRBV7-2
d_call: TRBD1
cdr3_aa: CASSPFVGTGRHEQYF
cdr3_nt: TGTGCCAGCAGCCCATTCGTCGGGACAGGGAGGCACGAGCAGTACTTC

j_call: TRBJ2-4
clone_size: .
v_call: TRBV28
d_call: .
cdr3_aa: CASRRGKRRRLLAKNIQYF
cdr3_nt: TGTGCCAGCAGGCGAGGTAAGCGGAGACGCCTACTAGCCAAAAACATTCAGTACTTC

j_call: TRBJ1-2
clone_size: once
v_call: TRBV11-1
d_call: .
cdr3_aa: CASTALGGNSYGYTF
cdr3_nt: TGTGCCAGCACCGCCCTGGGGGGGAATTCCTATGGCTACACCTTC

j_call: TRBJ2-1
clone_size: many
v_call: TRBV15
d_call: TRBD2
cdr3_aa: CATSRASGGANEQFF
cdr3_nt: TGTGCCACCAGCAGAGCTAGCGGGGGGGCCAATGAGCAGTTCTTC

j_call: TRBJ1-2
clone_size: .
v_call: TRBV24-1
d_call: .
cdr3_aa: CATSDLGTNGYTF
cdr3_nt: TGTGCCACCAGTGATTTAGGGACAAATGGCTACACCTTC

j_call: TRBJ1-2
clone_size: once
v_call: TRBV30
d_call: TRBD1
cdr3_aa: CAWSPGQGTSQYGYTF
cdr3_nt: TGTGCCTGGTCTCCGGGACAGGGGACGTCTCAATATGGCTACACCTTC

j_call: TRBJ2-1
clone_size: .
v_call: TRBV7-9
d_call: .
cdr3_aa: CASSLAQRPIPNEQFF
cdr3_nt: TGTGCCAGCAGCTTAGCGCAGCGGCCCATCCCCAATGAGCAGTTCTTC

j_call: TRBJ1-1
clone_size: once
v_call: TRBV18
d_call: TRBD1
cdr3_aa: CASSPRTGQSTEAFF
cdr3_nt: TGTGCCAGCTCGCCCCGGACAGGGCAGAGCACTGAAGCTTTCTTT

j_call: TRBJ2-1
clone_size: .
v_call: TRBV28
d_call: TRBD2
cdr3_aa: CASSFLGLEGRGFF
cdr3_nt: TGTGCCAGCAGTTTTTTGGGACTAGAGGGGAGGGGGTTCTTC

j_call: TRBJ1-2
clone_size: .
v_call: TRBV30
d_call: .
cdr3_aa: CAWSVRSYGYTF
cdr3_nt: TGTGCCTGGAGTGTAAGGAGTTATGGCTACACCTTC